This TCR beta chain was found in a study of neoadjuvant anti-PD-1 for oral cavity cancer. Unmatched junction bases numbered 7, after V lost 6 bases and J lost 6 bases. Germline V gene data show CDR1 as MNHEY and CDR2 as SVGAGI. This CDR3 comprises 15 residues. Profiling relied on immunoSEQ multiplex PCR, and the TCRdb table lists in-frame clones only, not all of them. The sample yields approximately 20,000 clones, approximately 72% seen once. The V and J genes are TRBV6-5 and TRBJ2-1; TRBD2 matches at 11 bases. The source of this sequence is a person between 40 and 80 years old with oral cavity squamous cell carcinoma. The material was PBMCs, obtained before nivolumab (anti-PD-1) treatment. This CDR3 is CASRQTSGRSNEQFF. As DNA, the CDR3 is TGTGCCAGCAGGCAAACTAGCGGGAGAAGCAATGAGCAGTTCTTC.